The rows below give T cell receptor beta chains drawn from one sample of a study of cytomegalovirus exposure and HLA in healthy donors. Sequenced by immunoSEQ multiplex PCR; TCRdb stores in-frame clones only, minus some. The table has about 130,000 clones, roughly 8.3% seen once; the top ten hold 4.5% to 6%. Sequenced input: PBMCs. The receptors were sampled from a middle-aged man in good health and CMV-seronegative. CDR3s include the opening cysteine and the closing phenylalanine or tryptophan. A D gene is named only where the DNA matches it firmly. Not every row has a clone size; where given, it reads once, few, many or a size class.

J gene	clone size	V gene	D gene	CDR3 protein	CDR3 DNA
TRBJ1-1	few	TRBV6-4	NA	CASSVQGGNTEAFF	TGTGCCAGCAGTGTTCAAGGCGGCAACACTGAAGCTTTCTTT
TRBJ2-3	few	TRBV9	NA	CASSVDVQTDTQYF	TGTGCCAGCAGCGTAGATGTCCAAACAGATACGCAGTATTTT
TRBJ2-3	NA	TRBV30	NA	CAWGRGLDTQYF	TGTGCCTGGGGCCGGGGGTTAGATACGCAGTATTTT
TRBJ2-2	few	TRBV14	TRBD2	CASSPRGVATGELFF	TGTGCCAGCAGCCCCCGGGGGGTCGCCACCGGGGAGCTGTTTTTT
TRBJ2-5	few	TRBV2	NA	CASRLMETQYF	TGTGCCAGCAGACTTATGGAGACCCAGTACTTC
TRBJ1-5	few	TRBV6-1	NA	CASKTSSQHF	TGTGCCAGCAAGACTTCGTCCCAGCATTTT
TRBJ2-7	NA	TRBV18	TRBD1	CASSPTGYEQYF	TGTGCCAGCTCACCGACAGGGTACGAGCAGTACTTC
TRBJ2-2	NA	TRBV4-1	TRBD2	CASSQWTSNTGELFF	TGCGCCAGCAGCCAATGGACTAGCAACACCGGGGAGCTGTTTTTT
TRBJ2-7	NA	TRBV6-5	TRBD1	CASSYSSRGPYEQYF	TGTGCCAGCAGTTACTCGAGCAGGGGGCCCTACGAGCAGTACTTC
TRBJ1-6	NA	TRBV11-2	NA	CASGKGLENSPLHF	TGTGCCAGCGGTAAGGGACTCGAGAATTCACCCCTCCACTTT
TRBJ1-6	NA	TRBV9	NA	CASSRMRAGSPLHF	TGTGCCAGCAGCCGCATGAGGGCAGGATCACCCCTCCACTTT
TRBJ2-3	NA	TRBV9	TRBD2	CASSVLTSGVTDTQYF	TGTGCCAGCAGCGTTCTGACTAGCGGGGTAACAGATACGCAGTATTTT
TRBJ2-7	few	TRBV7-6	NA	CASSPRYSYEQYF	TGTGCCAGCAGCCCGAGGTACTCCTACGAGCAGTACTTC
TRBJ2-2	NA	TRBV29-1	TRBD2	CSVEESRTSGYTGELFF	TGCAGCGTTGAAGAAAGTCGGACTAGCGGTTACACCGGGGAGCTGTTTTTT
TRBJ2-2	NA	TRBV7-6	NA	CASSQAGQNTGELFF	TGTGCCAGCAGCCAAGCGGGACAAAACACCGGGGAGCTGTTTTTT
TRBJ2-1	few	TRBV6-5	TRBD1	CASSSDRGPHNEQFF	TGTGCCAGCAGTTCCGACAGGGGACCCCACAATGAGCAGTTCTTC
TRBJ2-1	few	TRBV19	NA	CASTPLAGYNEQFF	TGTGCCAGTACCCCACTTGCGGGGTACAATGAGCAGTTCTTC
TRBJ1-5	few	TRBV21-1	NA	CASSKGAGESNQPQHF	TGTGCCAGCAGCAAAGGGGCGGGAGAGAGCAATCAGCCCCAGCATTTT
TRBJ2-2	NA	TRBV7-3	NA	CASSLYRNTGELFF	TGTGCCAGCAGCTTATACAGGAACACCGGGGAGCTGTTTTTT
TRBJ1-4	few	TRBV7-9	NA	CASSSVGTPNEKLFF	TGTGCCAGCAGCTCAGTCGGGACACCTAATGAAAAACTGTTTTTT
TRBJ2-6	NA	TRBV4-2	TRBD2	CASSVTSGANSGANVLTF	TGTGCCAGCAGCGTTACTAGCGGGGCTAACTCTGGGGCCAACGTCCTGACTTTC
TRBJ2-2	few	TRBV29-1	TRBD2	CSVEGLASGELFF	TGCAGCGTTGAGGGACTAGCGAGCGGGGAGCTGTTTTTT
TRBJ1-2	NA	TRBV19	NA	CASSLARAGYTF	TGTGCCAGTAGTTTGGCGCGGGCTGGCTACACCTTC
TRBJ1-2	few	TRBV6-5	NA	CASGRGADGYTF	TGTGCCAGCGGGCGGGGGGCGGACGGCTACACCTTC
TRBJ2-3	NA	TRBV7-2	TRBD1	CASSPGQVADTQYF	TGTGCCAGCAGCCCCGGACAGGTCGCAGATACGCAGTATTTT
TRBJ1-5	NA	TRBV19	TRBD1	CASTPGGYRSNQPQHF	TGTGCCAGTACCCCAGGGGGGTACAGGAGCAATCAGCCCCAGCATTTT
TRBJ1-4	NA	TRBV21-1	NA	CASRRESTNEKLFF	TGTGCCAGCCGGCGGGAATCAACTAATGAAAAACTGTTTTTT
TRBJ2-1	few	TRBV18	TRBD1	CASSPLRGQAYNEQFF	TGTGCCAGCTCACCTCTCAGGGGGCAAGCCTACAATGAGCAGTTCTTC
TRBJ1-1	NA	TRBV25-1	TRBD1	CASSEFFGTGGAEAFF	TGTGCCAGCAGTGAATTTTTCGGGACAGGTGGGGCTGAAGCTTTCTTT
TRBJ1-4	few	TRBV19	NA	CASSARGFEKLFF	TGTGCCAGTAGTGCCAGGGGTTTTGAAAAACTGTTTTTT
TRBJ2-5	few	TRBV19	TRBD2	CASSIGGGPQYF	TGTGCCAGTAGTATCGGCGGGGGGCCCCAGTACTTC
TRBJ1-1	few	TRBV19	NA	CASSPRGGGRVAEAFF	TGTGCCAGTAGCCCGAGGGGGGGCGGTAGGGTGGCTGAAGCTTTCTTT
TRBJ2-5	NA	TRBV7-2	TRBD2	CASSSSVYRGGGSQYF	TGTGCCAGCAGCTCCTCAGTTTACCGGGGGGGTGGGTCCCAGTACTTC